Below, 19 T cell receptor beta chains from the same sample are listed, as sequenced in a study of radiation and T cells in renal cell carcinoma (dated by TCRdb to 2018 to 2020). The method was the immunoSEQ multiplex PCR assay. The immuneACCESS repertoire file appears here via TCRdb, limited to in-frame rearrangements. These files lack a portion of the clones; in checked studies, under half of the deficit traces to unresolved V genes, and the cause of the others is not known. This sample is represented by about 170,000 clones; about 85% of them were singletons. The ten largest clonotypes hold approximately 10% of the sample. The sample's time point label, in plain terms: blood 4 weeks post-SBRT, at nephrectomy. The treatment or condition tag for this specimen amounts to: 15 Gy SBRT to primary tumor, nephrectomy 4 weeks later. This sample comprised blood, obtained from a patient whose treatment included radiotherapy and nephrectomy. These receptors all stem from a woman between 45 and 60 years old with renal cell carcinoma.

This rearrangement joins TRBV19 to TRBJ2-2, with D tentatively TRBD2 (6 bases). CDR1 is LNHDA and CDR2 is SQIVND in the germline V gene (reference sequence). The CDR3 is 14 residues long. The V end was cut by 3 bases, the J end by 5 bases, with 10 bases between. The CDR3 region has the DNA TGTGCCAGTAGTATTGGGCGGGGAACCGGGGAGCTGTTTTTT. Its translation is CASSIGRGTGELFF.

This clone was seen a handful of times. This chain connects TRBV18 to TRBJ1-3; the D is unclear. Per the germline V gene, CDR1 is KGHSH and CDR2 is LQKENI. Trimming stripped 6 bases from V and 2 bases from J, with 8 bases between. This CDR3 comprises 13 residues. CDR3 protein: CASSGSTGNTIYF. The CDR3 DNA reads TGTGCCAGCTCCGGCAGCACTGGAAACACCATATATTTT.

This chain uses TRBV7-9 with TRBJ2-7, with D uncertain. V lost 3 bases to trimming and J lost 0 bases, with 6 bases between them. The CDR3 loop spans 13 amino acids. Looked up from germline, CDR1 is SEHNR and CDR2 is FQNEAQ (reference sequence). The CDR3 here is CASSLAYSYEQYF. CDR3 coding DNA: TGTGCCAGCAGCTTGGCCTACTCCTACGAGCAGTACTTC.

This clone was recorded only once. The chain combines TRBV5-1 with TRBJ2-2; D remains ambiguous. The CDR3 runs to 17 residues. Between the trimmed V and J ends, which lost 1 base and 0 bases, there was a span of 13 bases. Looked up from germline, CDR1 is SGHRS and CDR2 is YFSETQ. The CDR3 DNA sequence: TGCGCCAGCAGCTTGTCGGAAACTCACGCGAACACCGGGGAGCTGTTTTTT. The encoded protein is CASSLSETHANTGELFF.

The rearrangement joins TRBV6-6 to TRBJ1-6, with D possibly TRBD1 on 5 matching bases. There are 15 residues in the CDR3. Trimming left V 8 bases short and J 8 bases short, with 19 bases between. CDR1 is MNHNY, CDR2 SVGAGI, per germline (reference sequence). The DNA for the CDR3 is TGTGCCAGCCTCACTCGAAAGGGGACGGATTCACCCCTCCACTTT. Amino acids: CASLTRKGTDSPLHF.

The V gene is TRBV6-1, the J gene TRBJ1-1; 8 bases are a match to TRBD1. This CDR3 has 12 amino acids. Germline-derived CDR1 and CDR2 are MNHNS and SASEGT. The ends lost 8 bases at V and 6 bases at J; junction bases unmatched: 5. CDR3 sequence (DNA): TGTGCCAGCCACAGGGGGGGGGCTGAAGCTTTCTTT. Translating gives CASHRGGAEAFF.

CDR3 in amino acids: CAISELAARGADTQYF. As DNA, the CDR3 is TGTGCCATCAGTGAGCTGGCAGCGAGGGGGGCAGATACGCAGTATTTT. V usage is TRBV10-3 and J usage is TRBJ2-3, with D possibly called TRBD1 or TRBD2 (6 bases each). Germline V gene lookup returns CDR1 ENHRY and CDR2 SYGVKD. V gave up 2 bases and J gave up 4 bases, with 16 bases separating them. The CDR3 has 16 amino acids.

The gene calls are TRBV19 and TRBJ1-6, with no clear D. CDR1 is LNHDA and CDR2 is SQIVND in the germline V gene (reference sequence). Trimming took 1 base from V and 9 from J, leaving 10 bases between them. This CDR3 region has 14 residues. The CDR3 DNA sequence: TGTGCCAGTAGTATAGGATCCGCGGGTTCACCCCTCCACTTT. It yields the protein CASSIGSAGSPLHF.

The V call is TRBV5-1, the J call TRBJ2-3; 9 nucleotides align to TRBD2. Trimming at V came to 3 bases and at J to 1 base, leaving 6 bases not matched to a gene. This CDR3 comprises 16 residues. CDR1 SGHRS and CDR2 YFSETQ come from the germline V gene. CDR3 sequence reads: CASSSPVAGGTDTQYF. Here the CDR3 DNA reads TGCGCCAGCAGCTCCCCAGTAGCGGGGGGCACAGATACGCAGTATTTT.

Comments on this clone: This CDR3 fails to terminate in the conserved phenylalanine or tryptophan, so it likely reflects a read error. The rearrangement uses TRBV15 and TRBJ1-2, with D perhaps matching TRBD1 (5 bases). The CDR3 covers 13 residues. The germline V and J ends were trimmed by 3 bases and 4 bases, with 9 bases remaining between them. From germline, CDR1 is LNHNV and CDR2 YYDKDF (reference sequence). The CDR3 coding sequence is TGTGCCACCAGCAGCAGGGCAGGCTATGGCTACACCCTC. The encoded protein is CATSSRAGYGYTL.

The chain carries TRBV19 and TRBJ2-1; D is possibly TRBD2 (6 bases). The germline V and J ends were trimmed by 6 bases and 0 bases, with 12 bases remaining between them. The CDR3 sequence is 15 residues long. CDR1 is LNHDA, CDR2 SQIVND, per germline (reference sequence). For the CDR3, the DNA is TGTGCCAGTAGGATCGGGGGAAGCTCCTACAATGAGCAGTTCTTC. Translation: CASRIGGSSYNEQFF.

This chain uses TRBV6-1 with TRBJ1-2, with TRBD1 as a possible D gene (6 bases). The CDR3 has 16 residues. Between the trimmed V and J ends, which lost 3 bases and 11 bases, there was a span of 25 bases. CDR1 is MNHNS, CDR2 SASEGT, per germline. The CDR3 DNA sequence: TGTGCCAGCAGTGAGGGTATGGGGGCCAATCCACCGAGGTACACCTTC. It yields the protein CASSEGMGANPPRYTF.

The rearrangement uses TRBV7-9 and TRBJ2-6, with D possibly being TRBD2 (5 bases). The V end lost 8 bases, the J end lost 1 base, and 6 bases lay between the germline ends. Germline V gene sequence: CDR1 SEHNR, CDR2 FQNEAQ (reference sequence). This CDR3 has 13 residues. The CDR3 DNA reads as TGTGCCAGCCGCGGGTCTGGGGCCAACGTCCTGACTTTC. Protein: CASRGSGANVLTF.

The genes are TRBV6-1 and TRBJ1-5; D gene unclear. This CDR3 spans 13 amino acids. CDR1 MNHNS and CDR2 SASEGT come from the germline V gene. Trimming shortened V by 7 bases and J by 4 bases, and 11 bases separated the two germline ends. CDR3 sequence reads: CASKGGDNQPQHF. In nucleotides, the CDR3 is TGTGCCAGCAAGGGCGGCGATAATCAGCCCCAGCATTTT.

The chain uses TRBV5-4 and TRBJ1-2; no definite D call. CDR3 length: 12 amino acids. V was cut by 4 bases and J by 3 bases, with 7 bases left in between. Germline values: CDR1 SGHNT, CDR2 YYREEE (reference sequence). CDR3 region: CASSGGYYGYTF. CDR3 coding DNA: TGTGCCAGCAGCGGCGGGTACTATGGCTACACCTTC.

The V gene is TRBV25-1, the J gene TRBJ1-2; no reliable D call. Trimming shortened V by 2 bases and J by 3 bases, and 4 bases separated the two germline ends. Germline values: CDR1 MGHDK, CDR2 SYGVNS. This CDR3 contains 12 residues. CDR3 DNA sequence: TGTGCCAGCAGTGAACGGGACTATGGCTACACCTTC. Translated: CASSERDYGYTF.

This chain links TRBV5-6 with TRBJ1-4; no definite D call. Germline loops: CDR1 SGHDT, CDR2 YYEEEE. CDR3 length: 13 residues. Trimming shortened V by 0 bases and J by 7 bases, and 7 bases separated the two germline ends. CDR3 coding DNA: TGTGCCAGCAGCTTGGGGGCCAGTGAAAAACTGTTTTTT. Its protein is CASSLGASEKLFF.

Written as DNA, the CDR3 is TGTGCCAGCAGTTTCGACAGATTGACAGCTAATGAAAAACTGTTTTTT. Encoded protein: CASSFDRLTANEKLFF. The chain couples TRBV5-8 to TRBJ1-4; a possible D gene is TRBD1 (5 bases). V was trimmed by 5 bases and J by 3 bases, leaving 17 bases between them. Germline V gives CDR1 SGHTS, CDR2 YDEGEE. This CDR3 spans 16 amino acids.

The gene calls are TRBV6-1 and TRBJ2-7; D is perhaps TRBD2 (5 bases). The CDR3 runs 12 residues. V was shortened by 7 bases and J by 2 bases, with 9 bases between the two germline ends. Per the germline V gene, CDR1 is MNHNS and CDR2 is SASEGT. The CDR3 protein is CASKGGPYEQYF. The CDR3 DNA sequence: TGTGCCAGCAAGGGCGGGCCCTACGAGCAGTACTTC.